Listed below are T cell receptor beta chains from one sample, sequenced in a study of shared clonotypes between healthy human individuals. Here immunoSEQ multiplex PCR was the method, and the copy in TCRdb shows in-frame clones only, minus some. The data show about 2.2 million clones, over 85% seen once. Sequenced input: naive CD8+ T cells from PBMCs. The receptors here all came from a man aged 18 to 29 in good health. Some clones in this sample may be carry-over from other donors' samples. Both conserved end residues are part of each CDR3. The D gene is left open where the match is weak. Expanded clones are given a class, and other clones once, few, many or no size at all.

d_call: -; cdr3_length: 13; v_call: TRBV27; clone_size: -; j_call: TRBJ2-4; cdr3_nt: TGTGCCAGCAGTTTACTAGCCAAAAACATTCAGTACTTC; cdr3_aa: CASSLLAKNIQYF
d_call: TRBD2; cdr3_length: 16; v_call: TRBV11-2; clone_size: few; j_call: TRBJ2-7; cdr3_nt: TGTGCCAGCAGCCCTAGGACTAGCGGGGCCTCCTACGAGCAGTACTTC; cdr3_aa: CASSPRTSGASYEQYF
d_call: -; cdr3_length: 14; v_call: TRBV27; clone_size: once; j_call: TRBJ1-4; cdr3_nt: TGTGCCAGCAGTCCCGTGGTAGGAGGCGAAAAACTGTTTTTT; cdr3_aa: CASSPVVGGEKLFF
d_call: -; cdr3_length: 15; v_call: TRBV14; clone_size: -; j_call: TRBJ2-4; cdr3_nt: TGTGCCAGCAGCCAACCGGGACTAGCCAAAAACATTCAGTACTTC; cdr3_aa: CASSQPGLAKNIQYF
d_call: -; cdr3_length: 11; v_call: TRBV10-3; clone_size: -; j_call: TRBJ2-2; cdr3_nt: TGTGCCATCAGCAGGGGCGGGGAGCTGTTTTTT; cdr3_aa: CAISRGGELFF
d_call: -; cdr3_length: 16; v_call: TRBV7-8; clone_size: -; j_call: TRBJ1-2; cdr3_nt: TGTGCCAGCAGCTTAGGCCTGTCAGAGGCTAACTATGGCTACACCTTC; cdr3_aa: CASSLGLSEANYGYTF
d_call: -; cdr3_length: 10; v_call: TRBV29-1; clone_size: -; j_call: TRBJ2-1; cdr3_nt: TGCAGCGCCCCAGGGAGTGAGCAGTTCTTC; cdr3_aa: CSAPGSEQFF
d_call: -; cdr3_length: 15; v_call: TRBV28; clone_size: -; j_call: TRBJ2-5; cdr3_nt: TGTGCCAGCACGAGGGTCTGGGGGCGGGCGGAGACCCAGTACTTC; cdr3_aa: CASTRVWGRAETQYF
d_call: TRBD2; cdr3_length: 15; v_call: TRBV11-2; clone_size: -; j_call: TRBJ2-7; cdr3_nt: TGTGCCAGCAGCTTAGGGGTAGCGGGAGGGTGGGAGCAGTACTTC; cdr3_aa: CASSLGVAGGWEQYF
d_call: -; cdr3_length: 14; v_call: TRBV9; clone_size: -; j_call: TRBJ1-1; cdr3_nt: TGTGCCAGCAGCGTAACCGGGGTAGGAACTGAAGCTTTCTTT; cdr3_aa: CASSVTGVGTEAFF
d_call: -; cdr3_length: 15; v_call: TRBV4-2; clone_size: -; j_call: TRBJ1-2; cdr3_nt: TGTGCCAGCAGCCAGGACGACGGCCCCTATTCTGGCTACACCTTC; cdr3_aa: CASSQDDGPYSGYTF
d_call: -; cdr3_length: 15; v_call: TRBV27; clone_size: -; j_call: TRBJ2-1; cdr3_nt: TGTGCCAGCAGCACTGGGATGGGCCTATACAATGAGCAGTTCTTC; cdr3_aa: CASSTGMGLYNEQFF
d_call: TRBD2; cdr3_length: 17; v_call: TRBV15; clone_size: -; j_call: TRBJ2-7; cdr3_nt: TGTGCCACCAGCAGAGATCCCACGACTAGCGCATCCTACGAGCAGTACTTC; cdr3_aa: CATSRDPTTSASYEQYF
d_call: TRBD2; cdr3_length: 17; v_call: TRBV4-3; clone_size: -; j_call: TRBJ2-1; cdr3_nt: TGCGCCAGCAGCCAAGAGGCTAGCGGGACCCCTTACAATGAGCAGTTCTTC; cdr3_aa: CASSQEASGTPYNEQFF
d_call: -; cdr3_length: 14; v_call: TRBV6-5; clone_size: -; j_call: TRBJ2-7; cdr3_nt: TGTGCCAGCCGGTACATCGACAGTCCCTACGAGCAGTACTTC; cdr3_aa: CASRYIDSPYEQYF
d_call: -; cdr3_length: 14; v_call: TRBV9; clone_size: once; j_call: TRBJ1-1; cdr3_nt: TGTGCCAGCAGCGTAGCTCCAGGGAACACTGAAGCTTTCTTT; cdr3_aa: CASSVAPGNTEAFF
d_call: TRBD1; cdr3_length: 14; v_call: TRBV27; clone_size: -; j_call: TRBJ1-4; cdr3_nt: TGTGCCAGCAGTTACAGGGACAGGAATGAAAAACTGTTTTTT; cdr3_aa: CASSYRDRNEKLFF
d_call: TRBD2; cdr3_length: 16; v_call: TRBV5-1; clone_size: -; j_call: TRBJ2-7; cdr3_nt: TGCGCCAGCAGCTTGCCGGGACTAGCGGGAACCCACGAGCAGTACTTC; cdr3_aa: CASSLPGLAGTHEQYF
d_call: TRBD2; cdr3_length: 15; v_call: TRBV5-1; clone_size: -; j_call: TRBJ2-7; cdr3_nt: TGCGCCAGCAGCTCCGTCGGGGGGAGCTCCTACGAGCAGTACTTC; cdr3_aa: CASSSVGGSSYEQYF
d_call: -; cdr3_length: 14; v_call: TRBV2; clone_size: -; j_call: TRBJ2-7; cdr3_nt: TGTGCCAGCAGTGACCTCCTGTTGTACTACGAGCAGTACTTC; cdr3_aa: CASSDLLLYYEQYF
d_call: TRBD1; cdr3_length: 15; v_call: TRBV27; clone_size: -; j_call: TRBJ2-2; cdr3_nt: TGTGCCAGCAGTCCAGAACAGGGGGCCTCCGGGGAGCTGTTTTTT; cdr3_aa: CASSPEQGASGELFF
d_call: TRBD1; cdr3_length: 16; v_call: TRBV27; clone_size: -; j_call: TRBJ2-1; cdr3_nt: TGTGCCAGCAGCATCGCGACAGGGGGGATCTACAATGAGCAGTTCTTC; cdr3_aa: CASSIATGGIYNEQFF
d_call: -; cdr3_length: 13; v_call: TRBV27; clone_size: -; j_call: TRBJ1-1; cdr3_nt: TGTGCCAGCAGTTTCGGGGGTCCCACTGAAGCTTTCTTT; cdr3_aa: CASSFGGPTEAFF
d_call: TRBD2; cdr3_length: 16; v_call: TRBV9; clone_size: once; j_call: TRBJ2-1; cdr3_nt: TGTGCCAGCAGCGATAGCGGGAGGGCCATTTTCGATGAGCAGTTCTTC; cdr3_aa: CASSDSGRAIFDEQFF
d_call: -; cdr3_length: 15; v_call: TRBV6-1; clone_size: -; j_call: TRBJ1-5; cdr3_nt: TGTGCCAGCAGTGAATATGAGACGTCAAGTCAGCCCCAGCATTTT; cdr3_aa: CASSEYETSSQPQHF
d_call: TRBD1; cdr3_length: 12; v_call: TRBV29-1; clone_size: -; j_call: TRBJ2-2; cdr3_nt: TGCAGCGCCGCACAGGGGGCCGGGGAGCTGTTTTTT; cdr3_aa: CSAAQGAGELFF
d_call: -; cdr3_length: 12; v_call: TRBV5-1; clone_size: -; j_call: TRBJ2-7; cdr3_nt: TGCGCCAGCAGCTGGAAGGGGGACGAGCAGTACTTC; cdr3_aa: CASSWKGDEQYF
d_call: -; cdr3_length: 15; v_call: TRBV19; clone_size: -; j_call: TRBJ1-5; cdr3_nt: TGTGCCAGTAGTATCGCCCCGGGGCCCAATCAGCCCCAGCATTTT; cdr3_aa: CASSIAPGPNQPQHF
d_call: TRBD2; cdr3_length: 11; v_call: TRBV27; clone_size: -; j_call: TRBJ2-2; cdr3_nt: TGTGCCAGTAGGGACTACGGGGAGCTGTTTTTT; cdr3_aa: CASRDYGELFF
d_call: -; cdr3_length: 12; v_call: TRBV27; clone_size: once; j_call: TRBJ2-7; cdr3_nt: TGTGCCAGCACGGGCAGCGCCTACGAGCAGTACTTC; cdr3_aa: CASTGSAYEQYF
d_call: -; cdr3_length: 15; v_call: TRBV7-7; clone_size: -; j_call: TRBJ1-1; cdr3_nt: TGTGCCAGCAGCCCAGTGGGCCCGGGCGACACTGAAGCTTTCTTT; cdr3_aa: CASSPVGPGDTEAFF
d_call: TRBD2; cdr3_length: 14; v_call: TRBV29-1; clone_size: -; j_call: TRBJ2-7; cdr3_nt: TGCAGCGTTGGAAGTAGCGGGAGCTCCTACGAGCAGTACTTC; cdr3_aa: CSVGSSGSSYEQYF
d_call: TRBD2; cdr3_length: 16; v_call: TRBV13; clone_size: once; j_call: TRBJ2-3; cdr3_nt: TGTGCCAGCAACCCCTGGGGAGCGGGAGTTGTGGATACGCAGTATTTT; cdr3_aa: CASNPWGAGVVDTQYF
d_call: -; cdr3_length: 14; v_call: TRBV4-3; clone_size: -; j_call: TRBJ2-7; cdr3_nt: TGCGCCAGCAGCCAAGATGGACAGCCCTACGAGCAGTACTTC; cdr3_aa: CASSQDGQPYEQYF
d_call: -; cdr3_length: 16; v_call: TRBV11-2; clone_size: -; j_call: TRBJ2-5; cdr3_nt: TGTGCCAGCAGCTTCGGGCCTCCAGGCCCCCAAGAGACCCAGTACTTC; cdr3_aa: CASSFGPPGPQETQYF
d_call: -; cdr3_length: 13; v_call: TRBV28; clone_size: -; j_call: TRBJ1-1; cdr3_nt: TGTGCCAGCAAGGACCAGCGCGGGATTGAAGCTTTCTTT; cdr3_aa: CASKDQRGIEAFF
d_call: -; cdr3_length: 13; v_call: TRBV5-1; clone_size: -; j_call: TRBJ2-7; cdr3_nt: TGCGCCAGTAGACAGGACAGCTCCTACGAGCAGTACTTC; cdr3_aa: CASRQDSSYEQYF
d_call: -; cdr3_length: 15; v_call: TRBV4-1; clone_size: -; j_call: TRBJ1-2; cdr3_nt: TGCGCCAGCAGCCAAGCTCCAGGAATCAACTATGGCTACACCTTC; cdr3_aa: CASSQAPGINYGYTF
d_call: -; cdr3_length: 14; v_call: TRBV29-1; clone_size: -; j_call: TRBJ2-7; cdr3_nt: TGCAGCGTTGGAGAGGGCTCCCTTTCCTACGAGCAGTACTTC; cdr3_aa: CSVGEGSLSYEQYF
d_call: -; cdr3_length: 15; v_call: TRBV7-9; clone_size: -; j_call: TRBJ1-2; cdr3_nt: TGTGCCAGCAGCTTAGGTTACAGGGAACACTATGGCTACACCTTC; cdr3_aa: CASSLGYREHYGYTF
d_call: -; cdr3_length: 15; v_call: TRBV6-1; clone_size: -; j_call: TRBJ1-1; cdr3_nt: TGTGCCAGCAACGAACCATGGGTTATGAACACTGAAGCTTTCTTT; cdr3_aa: CASNEPWVMNTEAFF
d_call: -; cdr3_length: 14; v_call: TRBV2; clone_size: -; j_call: TRBJ1-5; cdr3_nt: TGTGCCAGCAGGGGGGCGTGGGGCGCTCAGCCCCAGCATTTT; cdr3_aa: CASRGAWGAQPQHF
d_call: -; cdr3_length: 13; v_call: TRBV6-6; clone_size: -; j_call: TRBJ2-2; cdr3_nt: TGTGCCAGCAGTTTAGGGGCCGCCGGGGAGCTGTTTTTT; cdr3_aa: CASSLGAAGELFF
d_call: -; cdr3_length: 15; v_call: TRBV5-6; clone_size: -; j_call: TRBJ2-7; cdr3_nt: TGTGCCAGCAGCAGCGAGGGACGAGCCTCCTACGAGCAGTACTTC; cdr3_aa: CASSSEGRASYEQYF
d_call: TRBD2; cdr3_length: 14; v_call: TRBV9; clone_size: -; j_call: TRBJ2-5; cdr3_nt: TGTGCCAGCAGCGTAGGGCTAGCGGGAGAGACCCAGTACTTC; cdr3_aa: CASSVGLAGETQYF
d_call: -; cdr3_length: 15; v_call: TRBV7-2; clone_size: -; j_call: TRBJ2-1; cdr3_nt: TGTGCCAGCAGCTCCTTTGGCGGGGCCGACAATGAGCAGTTCTTC; cdr3_aa: CASSSFGGADNEQFF
d_call: TRBD2; cdr3_length: 17; v_call: TRBV4-1; clone_size: -; j_call: TRBJ2-2; cdr3_nt: TGCGCCAGCAGCCAAGTAAAGCGGGAGGTAAACACCGGGGAGCTGTTTTTT; cdr3_aa: CASSQVKREVNTGELFF
d_call: -; cdr3_length: 16; v_call: TRBV28; clone_size: -; j_call: TRBJ2-5; cdr3_nt: TGTGCCAGCAGTTTATCGGTTAGCGGAATCCAAGAGACCCAGTACTTC; cdr3_aa: CASSLSVSGIQETQYF
d_call: TRBD1; cdr3_length: 15; v_call: TRBV6-5; clone_size: -; j_call: TRBJ2-1; cdr3_nt: TGTGCCAGCACCCCCAGGGGGCGATCCTACAATGAGCAGTTCTTC; cdr3_aa: CASTPRGRSYNEQFF
d_call: -; cdr3_length: 15; v_call: TRBV1; clone_size: -; j_call: TRBJ2-1; cdr3_nt: TGCACCAGCAGCCAAGAGAGCACTAGGCTCAATGAGCAGTTCTTC; cdr3_aa: CTSSQESTRLNEQFF